Below, 14 T cell receptor beta chains from the same sample are listed, as sequenced in a study of blood T cell repertoires in COVID-19. Produced via immunoSEQ multiplex PCR; TCRdb's table is partial and in-frame only. Of about 140,000 clones listed, about 80% are singletons. The specimen was peripheral blood. The receptors here all came from a man in his 70s who had recovered from COVID-19.

The CDR3 sequence: CASRGGWSRQTEAFF. In nucleotides, the CDR3 is TGCGCCAGCAGGGGGGGGTGGTCCCGCCAAACTGAAGCTTTCTTT. The chain links TRBV10-2 to TRBJ1-1, with D possibly matching TRBD1 (5 bases). Deletions cut 6 bases from V and 5 bases from J, with 19 bases between. The length of the CDR3 is 15 residues. Germline V gene sequence: CDR1 WSHSY, CDR2 SAAADI.

In this sample, this clone turned up once. The CDR3 sequence is CASSQDRGTAGELFF. The CDR3 region has the DNA TGTGCCAGCAGCCAAGACAGGGGGACGGCCGGGGAGCTGTTTTTT. V is TRBV4-2 and J is TRBJ2-2, with 7 bases lining up with TRBD1. V was pared by 0 bases and J by 6 bases, with 4 bases of the junction left unmatched. The CDR3 totals 15 residues. Per the germline V gene, CDR1 is LGHNA and CDR2 is YNFKEQ.

The chain has TRBV5-6 and TRBJ1-1, with TRBD1 identical over 7 bases. V shed 0 bases and J 1 base; nucleotides not matched to a gene: 9. Per the germline V gene, CDR1 is SGHDT and CDR2 is YYEEEE. This CDR3 region has 17 residues. Here the CDR3 reads CASSLAGAGTENTEAFF. The CDR3 nucleotides read TGTGCCAGCAGCTTGGCGGGGGCAGGGACAGAGAACACTGAAGCTTTCTTT.

The chain uses TRBV6-2 or TRBV6-3 and TRBJ1-2; D not certain. CDR1 and CDR2 (germline): MNHEY, SVGEGT. The V end lost 2 bases, the J end lost 1 base, and 5 bases lay between the germline ends. There are 13 residues in the CDR3. The chain's CDR3 is CASSYEINYGYTF. CDR3 sequence (DNA): TGTGCCAGCAGTTACGAGATTAACTATGGCTACACCTTC.

The V call is TRBV5-6, the J call TRBJ1-1; 9 nucleotides align to TRBD1. Germline CDR1 and CDR2: SGHDT and YYEEEE. This CDR3 is 15 amino acids long. V lost 3 bases, J lost 4 bases, and 7 bases stayed unmatched. CDR3 sequence: CASSYYRGRGTEAFF. DNA of the CDR3: TGTGCCAGCAGCTATTACAGGGGGCGGGGCACTGAAGCTTTCTTT.

The rearrangement links TRBV4-1 to TRBJ1-1, with D perhaps TRBD1 (6 bases). The germline V gene has CDR1 MGHRA and CDR2 YSYEKL. The CDR3 is 15 amino acids. Trimming stripped 2 bases from V and 1 base from J, with 11 bases between. The CDR3 sequence: CASSQSPTGNTEAFF. CDR3 nucleotides: TGCGCCAGCAGCCAATCCCCGACAGGGAACACTGAAGCTTTCTTT.

This clone showed up just a few times. The sample has other DNA sequences that encode this CDR3 too. The chain's CDR3 is CASSHPPSGRRTYNEQFF. CDR3 coding DNA: TGCGCCAGCAGCCACCCCCCCAGCGGGAGGCGCACCTACAATGAGCAGTTCTTC. The chain couples TRBV4-3 to TRBJ2-1; the match to TRBD2 covers 9 bases. This CDR3 is built from 18 residues. With V trimmed by 3 bases and J by 2 bases, 11 bases remained unmatched. The V gene's germline CDR1 is LGHNA and CDR2 YSLEER.

The chain has TRBV5-4 and TRBJ1-2; D is possibly TRBD1 (5 bases). In germline, CDR1 is SGHNT, CDR2 YYREEE (reference sequence). Trimming pared 1 base from V and 6 bases from J, leaving 13 bases between. The CDR3 extends over 14 amino acids. CDR3 bases: TGTGCCAGCAGCTTGATCCTAGGAGGGGATGGCTACACCTTC. Its translation: CASSLILGGDGYTF.

The genes are TRBV30 and TRBJ2-7, with a tentative D call TRBD2 (6 bases). Germline V lookup: CDR1 GTSNPN, CDR2 SVGIG (reference sequence). Trimming cost V 3 bases and J 6 bases, with 12 bases left between them. The CDR3 sequence is 12 residues long. The chain's CDR3 is CAWREGLREQYF. The CDR3 nucleotides are TGTGCCTGGAGGGAGGGGTTGCGCGAGCAGTACTTC.

The chain is built from TRBV18 and TRBJ2-7; 10 bases are shared with TRBD2. The CDR3 consists of 18 residues. The germline gives CDR1 KGHSH, CDR2 LQKENI. Trimming cost V 6 bases and J 0 bases; bases outside gene matches: 14. The CDR3 loop reads CASSPLPPSGRSSYEQYF. CDR3 coding DNA: TGTGCCAGCTCCCCGCTCCCCCCTAGCGGGAGATCCTCCTACGAGCAGTACTTC.

The V call is TRBV7-8, the J call TRBJ1-5; TRBD1 aligns across 7 bases. CDR1 is SGHVS and CDR2 is FQNEAQ in the germline V gene. J was trimmed by 6 bases and V by 4 bases; bases with no gene match: 9. The CDR3 runs to 15 residues. The CDR3 region has the DNA TGTGCCAGCAGCTCGGAACAGGGGAGAGTTCAGCCCCAGCATTTT. Translation: CASSSEQGRVQPQHF.

The rearrangement joins TRBV27 to TRBJ2-2; 11 nucleotides line up with TRBD2. This CDR3 is built from 15 residues. Trimming removed 6 bases from V and 7 bases from J; junction bases left unmatched: 7. The germline V gene has CDR1 MNHEY and CDR2 SMNVEV (reference sequence). The CDR3 DNA sequence: TGTGCCAGCAGCCGACTAGCGGGATATGACGGGGAGCTGTTTTTT. Its protein product is CASSRLAGYDGELFF.

This sequence joins TRBV5-1 and TRBJ1-2, with D perhaps matching TRBD1 (6 bases). The CDR3 runs to 14 residues. The germline gives CDR1 SGHRS, CDR2 YFSETQ. V dropped 2 bases and J dropped 5 bases, with 13 bases sitting between them. In nucleotides, the CDR3 is TGCGCCAGCAGCTTCGGGACACCGTTGTATGGCTACACCTTC. Its protein product is CASSFGTPLYGYTF.

This chain uses TRBV6-5 with TRBJ1-6, with 7 nucleotides matching TRBD1. The CDR3 has 13 residues. Germline lookup yields CDR1 MNHEY and CDR2 SVGAGI. V dropped 6 bases and J dropped 5; count of bases not matched to a gene: 1. For the CDR3, the DNA is TGTGCCAGCAGCGACAGGGATAATTCACCCCTCCACTTT. Its protein product is CASSDRDNSPLHF.